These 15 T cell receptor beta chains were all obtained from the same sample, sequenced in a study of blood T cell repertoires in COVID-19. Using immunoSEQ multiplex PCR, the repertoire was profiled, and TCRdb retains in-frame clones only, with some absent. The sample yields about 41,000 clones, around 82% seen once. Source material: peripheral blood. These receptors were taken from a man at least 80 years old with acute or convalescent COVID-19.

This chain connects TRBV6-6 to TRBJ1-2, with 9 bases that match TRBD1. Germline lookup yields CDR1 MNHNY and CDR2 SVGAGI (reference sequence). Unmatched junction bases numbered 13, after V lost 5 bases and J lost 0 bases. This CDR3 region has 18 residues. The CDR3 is CASSLQGATPITNYGYTF. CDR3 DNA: TGTGCCAGCAGTCTACAGGGGGCAACCCCCATTACTAACTATGGCTACACCTTC.

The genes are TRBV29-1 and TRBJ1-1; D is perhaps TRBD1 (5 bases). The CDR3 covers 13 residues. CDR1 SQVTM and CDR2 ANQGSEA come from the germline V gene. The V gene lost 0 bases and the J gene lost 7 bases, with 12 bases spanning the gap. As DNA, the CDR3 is TGCAGCGTTGAAGATCGCAGGGCGAATGAAGCTTTCTTT. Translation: CSVEDRRANEAFF.

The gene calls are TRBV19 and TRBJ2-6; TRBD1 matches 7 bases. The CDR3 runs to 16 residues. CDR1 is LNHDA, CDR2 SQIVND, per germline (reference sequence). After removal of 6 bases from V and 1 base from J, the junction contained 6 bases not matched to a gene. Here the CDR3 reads CASSTGDLSGANVLTF. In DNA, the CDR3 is TGTGCCAGTAGCACAGGGGATCTGTCTGGGGCCAACGTCCTGACTTTC.

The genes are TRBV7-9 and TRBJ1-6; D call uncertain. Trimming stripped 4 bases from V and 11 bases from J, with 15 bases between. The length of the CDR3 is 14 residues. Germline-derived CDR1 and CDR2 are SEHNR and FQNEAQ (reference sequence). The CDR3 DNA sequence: TGTGCCAGCAGCTCAGGAGGTCTCGGCACACCCCTCCACTTT. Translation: CASSSGGLGTPLHF.

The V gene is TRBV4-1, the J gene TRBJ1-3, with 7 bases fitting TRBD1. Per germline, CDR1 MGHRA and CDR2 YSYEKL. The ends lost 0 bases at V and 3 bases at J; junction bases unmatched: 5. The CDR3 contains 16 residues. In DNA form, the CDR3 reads TGCGCCAGCAGCCAAGAGCGGGACAGTCGTGGAAACACCATATATTTT. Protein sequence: CASSQERDSRGNTIYF.

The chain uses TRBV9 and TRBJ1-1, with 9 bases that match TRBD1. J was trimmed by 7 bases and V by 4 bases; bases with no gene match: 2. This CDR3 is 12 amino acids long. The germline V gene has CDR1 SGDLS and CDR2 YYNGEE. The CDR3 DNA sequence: TGTGCCAGCAGCAGACAGGGGGGTGAAGCTTTCTTT. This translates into CASSRQGGEAFF.

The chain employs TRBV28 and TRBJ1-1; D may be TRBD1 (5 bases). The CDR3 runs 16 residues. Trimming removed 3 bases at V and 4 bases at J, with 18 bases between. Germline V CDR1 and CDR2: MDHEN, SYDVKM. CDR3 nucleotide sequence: TGTGCCAGCAGTTTTGGAGACAGAGTCCTGGGCACTGAAGCTTTCTTT. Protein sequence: CASSFGDRVLGTEAFF.

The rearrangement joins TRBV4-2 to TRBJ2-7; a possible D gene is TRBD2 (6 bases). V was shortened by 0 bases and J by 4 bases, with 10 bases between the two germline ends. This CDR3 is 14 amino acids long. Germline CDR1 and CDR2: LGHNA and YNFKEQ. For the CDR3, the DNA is TGTGCCAGCAGCCAAGATCAGACTAGTTACGAGCAGTACTTC. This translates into CASSQDQTSYEQYF.

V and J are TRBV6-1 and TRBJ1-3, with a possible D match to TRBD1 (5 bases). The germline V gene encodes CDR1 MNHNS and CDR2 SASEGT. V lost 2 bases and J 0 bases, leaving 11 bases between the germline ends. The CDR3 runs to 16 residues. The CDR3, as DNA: TGTGCCAGCAGTGAACAGGGCAGTCTCTCTGGAAACACCATATATTTT. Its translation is CASSEQGSLSGNTIYF.

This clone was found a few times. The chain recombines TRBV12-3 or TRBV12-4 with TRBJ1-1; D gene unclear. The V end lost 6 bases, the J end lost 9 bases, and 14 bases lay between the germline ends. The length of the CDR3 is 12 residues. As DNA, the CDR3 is TGTGCCAGCAGCCCGGACGGGATACAAGCTTTCTTT. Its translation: CASSPDGIQAFF.

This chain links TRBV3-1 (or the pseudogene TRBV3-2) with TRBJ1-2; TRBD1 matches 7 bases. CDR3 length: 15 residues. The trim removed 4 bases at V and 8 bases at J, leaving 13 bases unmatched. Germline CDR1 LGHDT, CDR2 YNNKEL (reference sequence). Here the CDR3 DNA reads TGTGCCAGCAGCCCCGGACAGGACAAGAGTGGGGGCTACACCTTC. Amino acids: CASSPGQDKSGGYTF.

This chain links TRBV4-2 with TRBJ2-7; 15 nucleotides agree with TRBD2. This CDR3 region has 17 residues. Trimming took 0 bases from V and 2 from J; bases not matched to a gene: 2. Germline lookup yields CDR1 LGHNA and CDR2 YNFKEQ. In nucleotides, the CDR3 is TGTGCCAGCAGCCAAGAGGGACTAGCGGGGGGCGCCTACGAGCAGTACTTC. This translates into CASSQEGLAGGAYEQYF.

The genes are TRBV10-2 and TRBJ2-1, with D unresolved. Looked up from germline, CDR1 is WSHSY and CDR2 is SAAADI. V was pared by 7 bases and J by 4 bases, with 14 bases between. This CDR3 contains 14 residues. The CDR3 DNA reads TGCGCCAGCAAGCTCGAACTGCTTTACAATGAGCAGTTCTTC. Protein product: CASKLELLYNEQFF.

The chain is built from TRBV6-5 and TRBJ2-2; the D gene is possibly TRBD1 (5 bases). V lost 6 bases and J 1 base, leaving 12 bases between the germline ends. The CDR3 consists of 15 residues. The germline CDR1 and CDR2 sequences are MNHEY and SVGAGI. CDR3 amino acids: CASSRQSLNTGELFF. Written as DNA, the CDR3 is TGTGCCAGCAGCAGACAGTCCCTGAACACCGGGGAGCTGTTTTTT.

The CDR3 region has the DNA TGTGCCAGCAGTTTATACAGGGTAGGTGAGCAGTTCTTC. Protein sequence: CASSLYRVGEQFF. The chain joins TRBV12-3 or TRBV12-4 to TRBJ2-1, with D possibly TRBD1 on 6 matching bases. V gave up 2 bases and J gave up 9 bases, with 11 bases separating them. The CDR3 loop spans 13 amino acids.